The following is a T cell receptor (beta chain) sequence with its context. The antigen is undetermined. There are 12 residues in the CDR3. The trim removed 6 bases at V and 7 bases at J, leaving 4 bases unmatched. Germline values: CDR1 SQVTM, CDR2 ANQGSEA. From the roughly 110-subject validation cohort, which was separate from the approximately 700-subject first cohort, the donors were drawn. This sample stems from a study of cytomegalovirus exposure and HLA in healthy donors. Produced via immunoSEQ multiplex PCR; TCRdb's table is partial and in-frame only. The data show 60,000 to 75,000 clones, 90% to 96% seen once. The study's findings and limits: The authors listed 150 or so TCR beta chains as cytomegalovirus-associated.

The clonotype was recovered from a man aged 18-30 years in good health and CMV-seronegative. The sample taken for sequencing was PBMCs. V and J are TRBV29-1 and TRBJ2-3; TRBD1 matches 10 bases. The DNA for the CDR3 is TGCAGCGTGGAGGGACAGGGGTATACGCAGTATTTT. It yields the protein CSVEGQGYTQYF.